A single sample gave rise to the 2 T cell receptor beta chains below, sequenced in a study of cytomegalovirus exposure and HLA in healthy donors. 13 Jbeta primers and 60 Vbeta primers were used for the PCR. Only in-frame clones appear in the TCRdb table, and some are missing; sequencing was by immunoSEQ multiplex PCR. The table records more than 150,000 clones, 80% to 85% of them present only once. Sample: PBMCs. These receptors were taken from a woman between 25 and 40 years old in good health and CMV-seronegative.

J is TRBJ2-6 and V is TRBV7-6, with 9 bases fitting TRBD1. Germline CDR1 and CDR2: SGHVS and FNYEAQ. This CDR3 spans 19 amino acids. The junction had 8 bases not matched to a gene; V was cut back by 2 bases and J by 0 bases. The CDR3 loop is CASSLNRGLSSSGANVLTF. In DNA, the CDR3 is TGTGCCAGCAGCTTAAACAGGGGGCTATCAAGCTCTGGGGCCAACGTCCTGACTTTC.

The chain links TRBV5-5 to TRBJ1-1; 10 nucleotides agree with TRBD1. Unmatched junction bases numbered 5, after V lost 4 bases and J lost 5 bases. Germline loops: CDR1 SGHKS, CDR2 YYEKEE (reference sequence). The CDR3 runs 14 residues. CDR3 sequence reads: CASSADRGLTEAFF. Here the CDR3 DNA reads TGTGCCAGCAGCGCCGACAGGGGGCTAACTGAAGCTTTCTTT.